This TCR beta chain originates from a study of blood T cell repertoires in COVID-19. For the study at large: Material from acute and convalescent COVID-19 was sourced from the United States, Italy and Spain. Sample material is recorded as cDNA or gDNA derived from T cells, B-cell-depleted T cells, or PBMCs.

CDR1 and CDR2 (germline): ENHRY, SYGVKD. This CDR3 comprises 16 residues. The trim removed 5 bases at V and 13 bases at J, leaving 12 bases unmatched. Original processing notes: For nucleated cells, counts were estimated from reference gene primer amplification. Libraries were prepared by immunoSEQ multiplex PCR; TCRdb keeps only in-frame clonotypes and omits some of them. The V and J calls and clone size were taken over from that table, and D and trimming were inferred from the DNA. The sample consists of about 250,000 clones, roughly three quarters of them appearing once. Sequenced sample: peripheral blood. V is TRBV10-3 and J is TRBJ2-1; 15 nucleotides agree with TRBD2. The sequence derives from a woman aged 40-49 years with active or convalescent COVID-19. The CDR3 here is CAISPRTSGGAEGQFF. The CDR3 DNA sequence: TGTGCCATCAGTCCGCGGACTAGCGGGGGGGCAGAGGGTCAGTTCTTC.